The TCR beta chain under discussion was sequenced for a study of glioma-infiltrating T cells after dendritic cell vaccination. Time point: after dendritic cell vaccination, including at tumor progression/relapse. Concerning this clone itself: Its antigen is as yet unknown.

Regarding the study as a whole: Longer survival after dendritic cell vaccination followed higher pretreatment TIL content. Higher TCR clonality did not directly relate to longer survival.

This CDR3 contains 16 residues. Germline V gene data show CDR1 as SGHAT and CDR2 as FQNNGV. The junction had 11 bases not matched to a gene; V was cut back by 5 bases and J by 7 bases. Amplification used 60 V beta primers and 13 J beta primers. Only in-frame clones appear in the TCRdb table, and some are missing; sequencing was by immunoSEQ multiplex PCR. Of about 50,000 clones in the sample, over 65% were seen once. The sequence derives from a human donor with glioblastoma. The source material was blood, sampled after dendritic cell vaccination. This sequence joins TRBV11-2 and TRBJ1-2, with 12 bases identical to TRBD1. In DNA form, the CDR3 reads TGTGCCAGCAGCCCAAATGGGGACAGGGGGCCCTTTGGCTACACCTTC. Its translation is CASSPNGDRGPFGYTF.